The 10 T cell receptor beta chains below all came from one sample that was sequenced in a study of T cell responses to AZD1222 COVID-19 vaccine. Using immunoSEQ multiplex PCR, the repertoire was profiled, and TCRdb retains in-frame clones only, with some absent. The sample carries about 130,000 clones, approximately 92% recorded once. This specimen consisted of peripheral blood, obtained 28 days after the second AZD1222 dose. These receptors were obtained from an adult who received the AZD1222 COVID-19 vaccine.

V is TRBV18 and J is TRBJ1-1; D not certain. The CDR3 is made up of 14 amino acids. V lost 5 bases, J lost 3 bases, and 13 bases lay in between. From germline, CDR1 is KGHSH and CDR2 LQKENI. CDR3 residues: CASSSNPSDTEAFF. In DNA, the CDR3 is TGTGCCAGCTCATCTAACCCCTCCGACACTGAAGCTTTCTTT.

The gene calls are TRBV4-2 and TRBJ2-5, with a tentative D call TRBD2 (5 bases). The V and J ends lost 0 bases and 5 bases respectively, with 10 bases between them. The CDR3 consists of 14 residues. Per the germline V gene, CDR1 is LGHNA and CDR2 is YNFKEQ. The CDR3: CASSQDRRGETQYF. CDR3 coding DNA: TGTGCCAGCAGCCAAGACAGGCGAGGGGAGACCCAGTACTTC.

The V and J genes are TRBV10-3 and TRBJ1-1; tentative D call: TRBD1 (5 bases). Looked up from germline, CDR1 is ENHRY and CDR2 is SYGVKD. V was cut by 7 bases and J by 5 bases, with 11 bases left in between. This CDR3 spans 12 amino acids. The CDR3 bases are TGTGCCATCATGGAGGGGATGACTGAAGCTTTCTTT. The encoded protein is CAIMEGMTEAFF.

V and J are TRBV6-5 and TRBJ1-2; the D gene is possibly TRBD1 (5 bases). CDR1 is MNHEY and CDR2 is SVGAGI in the germline V gene. The length of the CDR3 is 16 residues. The V end lost 0 bases, the J end lost 4 bases, and 15 bases lay between the germline ends. Here the CDR3 DNA reads TGTGCCAGCAGTTACTCCTTGGTTGGGGCCAGCTATGGCTACACCTTC. It yields the protein CASSYSLVGASYGYTF.

The V gene is TRBV7-2, the J gene TRBJ1-6; D is undetermined. The V end lost 2 bases, the J end lost 13 bases, and 15 bases lay between the germline ends. There are 14 residues in the CDR3. Germline CDR1 is SGHTA and CDR2 is FQGNSA. CDR3 DNA: TGTGCCAGCAGCTTACGTATGGGCCGGGAGCCCCTCCACTTT. This encodes CASSLRMGREPLHF.

This clone showed up just once. This sequence joins TRBV2 and TRBJ1-3; unclear D gene. Germline assignment: CDR1 SNHLY and CDR2 FYNNEI. V was cut by 2 bases and J by 0 bases, with 8 bases left in between. The CDR3 covers 15 residues. CDR3: CASSESAGSGNTIYF. The CDR3 nucleotides read TGTGCCAGCAGTGAAAGCGCAGGCTCTGGAAACACCATATATTTT. The full variable domain, completed using reference TRBV2 and TRBJ1-3, is EPEVTQTPSHQVTQMGQEVILRCVPISNHLYFYWYRQILGQKVEFLVSFYNNEISEKSEIFDDQFSVERPDGSNFTLKIRSTKLEDSAMYFCASSESAGSGNTIYFGEGSWLTVV.

The genes are TRBV7-3 and TRBJ2-1; tentative D call: TRBD2 (6 bases). Germline assignment: CDR1 SGHTA and CDR2 FQGTGA. This CDR3 has 15 residues. The ends were cut back, 1 base at V and 7 bases at J, with 14 bases in the middle. DNA for the CDR3: TGTGCCAGCAGCTTAATACTAGCCAACGGGAATGAGCAGTTCTTC. Its protein product is CASSLILANGNEQFF. The full variable domain, rest sourced from reference TRBV7-3 and TRBJ2-1, is GAGVSQTPSNKVTEKGKYVELRCDPISGHTALYWYRQSLGQGPEFLIYFQGTGAADDSGLPNDRFFAVRPEGSVSTLKIQRTERGDSAVYLCASSLILANGNEQFFGPGTRLTVL.

In nucleotides, the CDR3 is TGCGCCAGCAGTCCCATTGTCTCGGCTTCCCCAAATACGCAGTATTTT. Amino acids: CASSPIVSASPNTQYF. The genes are TRBV5-1 and TRBJ2-3; D is unresolved. Germline loops: CDR1 SGHRS, CDR2 YFSETQ. V was clipped by 5 bases and J by 7 bases, with 23 bases between them. The CDR3 is 16 residues long.

The chain employs TRBV5-4 and TRBJ2-7; D is unclear. In germline, CDR1 is SGHNT, CDR2 YYREEE (reference sequence). The CDR3 loop spans 13 amino acids. Trimming pared 1 base from V and 2 bases from J, leaving 7 bases between. CDR3 residues: CASSLRDTYEQYF. The CDR3 coding sequence is TGTGCCAGCAGCTTGAGGGATACCTACGAGCAGTACTTC. Full variable domain (remainder filled in from reference TRBV5-4 and TRBJ2-7): ETGVTQSPTHLIKTRGQQVTLRCSSQSGHNTVSWYQQALGQGPQFIFQYYREEENGRGNFPPRFSGLQFPNYSSELNVNALELDDSALYLCASSLRDTYEQYFGPGTRLTVT.

The genes are TRBV6-5 and TRBJ2-7, with TRBD2 matching over 9 bases. Germline V CDR1 and CDR2: MNHEY, SVGAGI. The CDR3 loop spans 14 amino acids. Trimming removed 7 bases from V and 1 base from J; junction bases left unmatched: 5. The CDR3 region has the DNA TGTGCCAGCACTTCTAGCGGGACTTCCTACGAGCAGTACTTC. It codes for CASTSSGTSYEQYF.